This T cell receptor beta chain emerged from a study of T cell repertoires in cytomegalovirus infection. Across the whole study: The authors used CMV epitopes that were HLA-C-restricted (recently identified) and HLA-B-restricted (well studied). CMV infection plus the matching HLA type was flagged by public TCR beta signatures. Overall study findings and caveats: Summed frequency of shared TCR beta families picked out CMV carriers who also had the relevant HLA. HLA-C-restricted CMV-specific TCR beta clonotypes prevailed in the ex vivo response.

As to this clonotype: Its matching antigen is unknown.

TCRdb used MiXCR to reprocess the reads, holding one entry per CDR3 protein. The sample lists 450,000 to 650,000 distinct CDR3 sequences; almost 40% were seen once. V lost 6 bases and J lost 0; bases outside the gene matches: 9. Germline V gene lookup returns CDR1 MNHEY and CDR2 SVGEGT. This CDR3 has 18 residues. The TCR comes from a human donor in good health (CMV status not recorded). Some clones in this sample may be carry-over from other donors' samples. The sequencing here drew on cultured PBMCs, taken from culture after CMV antigen stimulation. The gene calls are TRBV6-2 or TRBV6-3 and TRBJ2-1; 12 nucleotides line up with TRBD2. The CDR3 here is CASSSPPGLAGSYNEQFF. DNA of the CDR3: TGTGCCAGCAGCTCCCCTCCGGGACTAGCGGGCTCCTACAATGAGCAGTTCTTC.